This T cell receptor beta chain appears in the sequencing data of a study of T cells after posttransplantation cyclophosphamide. Study conclusions and caveats: TRB overlap between skin or GI tissue T cells and blood was limited. Later post-transplant blood repertoires were often dominated by donor CD8+ memory clones. Recipient CMV seropositivity and CMV reactivation strongly tracked TRB clonality.

Generated by immunoSEQ multiplex PCR, the TCRdb table keeps only in-frame clones and is missing some. The sample shows about 1,500 clones, roughly 81% of them seen only once. About this clone: No antigen is known for it.

Looked up from germline, CDR1 is MNHNS and CDR2 is SASEGT. The ends lost 4 bases at V and 7 bases at J; junction bases unmatched: 6. The CDR3 has 13 amino acids. Busulfan-fludarabine conditioning, marrow transplant, and cyclophosphamide on days +3 and +4 were administered. The V call is TRBV6-1, the J call TRBJ2-5; TRBD2 aligns across 7 bases. This sequence originates from a male patient in his fifties or sixties who received an allogeneic stem cell transplant from an unrelated donor, was CMV-positive, and had acute GVHD only. Some of the T cells might come from the graft donor. The sample was CD4+ T cells sorted from PBMCs, taken after allogeneic stem cell transplant with posttransplant cyclophosphamide. CDR3 residues: CASSAGGSGTQYF. CDR3 DNA: TGTGCCAGCAGTGCGGGGGGTTCTGGGACCCAGTACTTC.